This entry is about one T cell receptor beta chain. The target of this receptor is not known. Per-base qualities were not stored, and no clone one base away is much larger. The immunoSEQ Assay, a bias-controlled multiplex PCR, was used to amplify TCRbeta CDR3 regions from genomic DNA. Per the authors' processing: The number of nucleated cells in each sample was estimated from the amplification of reference gene primers within the assay. Sequence reads were collapsed and filtered to measure the absolute abundance of every unique TCRbeta CDR3 rearrangement. For each sample, productive Simpson clonality was calculated as the square root of Simpson's diversity index over productive rearrangements. TCRdb provides this immuneACCESS table in a form limited to in-frame rearrangements. Some clones are lacking; in checked studies, under half of them reflect an unresolved V gene, and why the rest are absent is not known. V and J calls and clone size are copied from that table; D and trimming were computed from the DNA. Counted in this sample were 110,000 to 150,000 clones; approximately 87% of them appeared once. The ten largest account for 11% of the sample.

In the prospective study, participants were roughly 18 to 90 years old, resided in 25 or so geographic areas of the United States, and were enrolled through a virtual design. In the prospective study, participants were assigned to cohorts based on the clinical history participants reported in a screening survey and a study questionnaire. Recovered participants in ImmuneRACE Cohort 3 were defined as having two consecutive negative NP/OP PCR tests, clearance from a healthcare professional, or resolution of symptoms. Each participant in the prospective study had whole blood, serum and a nasopharyngeal or oropharyngeal swab collected by mobile phlebotomists. Additional blood draws and questionnaires over an approximately two-month period could optionally be provided by prospective study participants. Before DNA extraction, blood samples from the prospective study were shipped at room temperature or frozen.

These data originate in a study of blood T cell repertoires in COVID-19 (dated by TCRdb to about 2020). Regarding the study in general: Samples covering the acute and convalescent phases of COVID-19 were provided by collaborators in the United States, Italy and Spain. The material from the prospective study consisted of cDNA or gDNA derived from T cells, B-cell-depleted T cells, or PBMCs. Subjects who had been exposed to COVID-19, were actively infected with it, or had recovered from it provided the deeply sampled blood TCRbeta repertoires that made up the dataset. A freely available public database, intended as a resource for researchers studying the immune response to SARS-CoV-2, is where the repertoires were released. The samples were drawn from two sources: the first 160 participants of the ongoing ImmuneRACE study, and 1,254 subjects contributed by 6 global collaborators. Nearly every sample came with metadata listing a de-identified subject ID, COVID-19 status, age in years and sex. Where available, HLA class I and class II types were obtained from metadata supplied by the sample provider rather than from assay-based typing. The full study reports these points: The amount of clinical and demographic metadata varied by source and participant and was provided uncurated.

The germline V gene (reference sequence) sets CDR1 to LNHDA and CDR2 to SQIVND. Cut back by 5 bases and 9 bases, the V and J ends lie 22 bases apart. Taken from cysteine to phenylalanine, the CDR3 has 15 residues. Left in the record is the CDR3 DNA by itself, 45 bases read in frame from the first base. The chain joins TRBV19 to TRBJ1-2, with no confident D gene call. The sample consisted of PBMCs or T cells enriched from blood (not recorded which). The TCR sequence derives from a man aged 55-75 years who had recovered from COVID-19. The sequence in DNA is TGTGCCAGTAGTCCCCGACGTGGGAGTTACTGGAGCTACACCTTC. This sequence encodes CASSPRRGSYWSYTF.